This TCR beta chain originates from a study of T-cell memory formation after mild COVID-19. Turning to the study itself: Largely donor-specific TCR clusters were found.

5'RACE, which relied on constant-segment primers, yielded TCR alpha and TCR beta cDNA libraries carrying sample barcodes and UMIs. MiXCR, run by TCRdb on the 5' RACE reads, gives a single entry per CDR3 protein. Among roughly 45,000 distinct CDR3 sequences listed, 27% were seen once. As to this clonotype: Its antigen is undetermined.

Study-wide results and limits: CD4+ clones that contracted lay mainly in CM and EM; CD8+ ones lay in EMRA. Some clones that responded turned up in pre-infection memory, which suggests that cross-reactive memory joined in.

CDR1 DFQATT and CDR2 SNEGSKA come from the germline V gene (reference sequence). The CDR3 consists of 12 residues. V and J are TRBV20-1 and TRBJ2-1; 9 bases are a match to TRBD2. The source of this sequence is a man between 18 and 35 years old who had mild COVID-19 (a few samples of this study predate the infection). Cell type and time point are not known. Sequenced sample: PBMCs or a T cell subset sorted from them (not recorded which). CDR3: CSIAGVRDEQFF. CDR3 DNA sequence: TGCAGCATAGCGGGGGTGCGGGATGAGCAGTTCTTC.